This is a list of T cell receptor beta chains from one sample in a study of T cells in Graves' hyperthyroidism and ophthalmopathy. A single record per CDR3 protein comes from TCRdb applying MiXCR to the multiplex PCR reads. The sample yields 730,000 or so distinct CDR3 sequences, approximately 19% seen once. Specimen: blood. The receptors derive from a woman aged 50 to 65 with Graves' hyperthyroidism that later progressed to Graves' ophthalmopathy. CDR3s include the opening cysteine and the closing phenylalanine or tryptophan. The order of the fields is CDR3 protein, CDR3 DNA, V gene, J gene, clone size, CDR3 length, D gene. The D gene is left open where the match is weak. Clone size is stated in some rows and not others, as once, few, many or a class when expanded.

CDR3: CASSQEKGSLAMYTGELFF
DNA: TGTGCCAGCAGCCAAGAGAAAGGGAGCCTGGCTATGTACACCGGGGAGCTGTTTTTT
V: TRBV14
J: TRBJ2-2
size: many
length: 19
D: .

CDR3: CASTVRSSDTQYF
DNA: TGTGCCAGCACAGTTAGGAGCTCAGATACGCAGTATTTT
V: TRBV7-2
J: TRBJ2-3
size: .
length: 13
D: .

CDR3: CASYRVGYGYTF
DNA: TGTGCCAGCTACAGGGTAGGCTATGGCTACACCTTC
V: TRBV3-1
J: TRBJ1-2
size: many
length: 12
D: .

CDR3: CASSYGTRGGYTF
DNA: TGTGCCAGCAGCTACGGGACAAGGGGTGGCTACACCTTC
V: TRBV7-2
J: TRBJ1-2
size: few
length: 13
D: .

CDR3: CASSDHRTVSGGNIQYF
DNA: TGCGCCAGCAGCGACCACCGCACCGTGTCAGGGGGAAACATTCAGTACTTC
V: TRBV5-1
J: TRBJ2-4
size: .
length: 17
D: TRBD1

CDR3: CASSLGDWGYGYTF
DNA: TGTGCCAGCAGCTTAGGGGATTGGGGCTATGGCTACACCTTC
V: TRBV7-9
J: TRBJ1-2
size: many
length: 14
D: .

CDR3: CASSYRGLGAYGYTF
DNA: TGTGCCAGCAGTTACAGGGGATTAGGGGCCTATGGCTACACCTTC
V: TRBV12-3/TRBV12-4
J: TRBJ1-2
size: few
length: 15
D: TRBD1

CDR3: CASSPRTVGGTEAFF
DNA: TGTGCCAGTAGTCCCCGGACAGTTGGGGGCACTGAAGCTTTCTTT
V: TRBV19
J: TRBJ1-1
size: many
length: 15
D: .

CDR3: CASSVGQGEEKLFF
DNA: TGTGCCAGCAGCGTAGGGCAGGGTGAAGAAAAACTGTTTTTT
V: TRBV9
J: TRBJ1-4
size: .
length: 14
D: .

CDR3: CASSLQTQPQHF
DNA: TGTGCCAGTAGCCTTCAGACCCAGCCCCAGCATTTT
V: TRBV19
J: TRBJ1-5
size: few
length: 12
D: .

CDR3: CASSRPGTGGPYNSPLHF
DNA: TGTGCCAGCAGCCGCCCCGGGACAGGGGGCCCCTATAATTCACCCCTCCACTTT
V: TRBV5-6
J: TRBJ1-6
size: .
length: 18
D: TRBD1

CDR3: CASSLVYLGEQYF
DNA: TGTGCCAGCAGCTTAGTGTACCTCGGCGAGCAGTACTTC
V: TRBV7-6
J: TRBJ2-7
size: many
length: 13
D: .

CDR3: CASSIGQIGTYEQYF
DNA: TGTGCCAGTAGTATTGGACAGATTGGGACCTACGAGCAGTACTTC
V: TRBV19
J: TRBJ2-7
size: .
length: 15
D: .

CDR3: CAISDSGQGAINTEAFF
DNA: TGTGCCATCAGTGATTCGGGACAGGGGGCGATAAACACTGAAGCTTTCTTT
V: TRBV10-3
J: TRBJ1-1
size: many
length: 17
D: TRBD1

CDR3: CSVRTGKTNTGELFF
DNA: TGCAGCGTCCGGACAGGGAAGACGAACACCGGGGAGCTGTTTTTT
V: TRBV29-1
J: TRBJ2-2
size: few
length: 15
D: TRBD1

CDR3: CASSRQGPGNTIYF
DNA: TGTGCCAGCTCGCGCCAGGGGCCTGGAAACACCATATATTTT
V: TRBV18
J: TRBJ1-3
size: many
length: 14
D: .

CDR3: CASSLRGRPEQYF
DNA: TGTGCCAGCAGCCTCCGCGGCAGGCCCGAGCAGTACTTC
V: TRBV3-1
J: TRBJ2-7
size: few
length: 13
D: .

CDR3: CASRGRDRNTEAFF
DNA: TGTGCCAGTAGGGGTCGGGACAGGAACACTGAAGCTTTCTTT
V: TRBV19
J: TRBJ1-1
size: .
length: 14
D: TRBD1

CDR3: CASSPPLTGGHQPQHF
DNA: TGTGCCAGCAGCCCACCCCTGACAGGGGGACATCAGCCCCAGCATTTT
V: TRBV27
J: TRBJ1-5
size: .
length: 16
D: TRBD1

CDR3: CASSPGDSSNQPQHF
DNA: TGCGCCAGCAGCCCAGGGGATTCGAGCAATCAGCCCCAGCATTTT
V: TRBV5-1
J: TRBJ1-5
size: few
length: 15
D: .

CDR3: CASSFSVDGYTF
DNA: TGTGCCAGCAGTTTTTCGGTTGATGGCTACACCTTC
V: TRBV12-3/TRBV12-4
J: TRBJ1-2
size: few
length: 12
D: .

CDR3: CASSQEGWGNQPQHF
DNA: TGTGCCAGCAGCCAAGAGGGATGGGGCAATCAGCCCCAGCATTTT
V: TRBV3-1
J: TRBJ1-5
size: many
length: 15
D: .

CDR3: CAWRQDTLYGYTF
DNA: TGTGCCTGGAGGCAGGACACCCTCTATGGCTACACCTTC
V: TRBV30
J: TRBJ1-2
size: .
length: 13
D: .

CDR3: CASSFVRDGLYEQYF
DNA: TGTGCCAGCAGCTTCGTAAGGGACGGACTCTACGAGCAGTACTTC
V: TRBV7-6
J: TRBJ2-7
size: few
length: 15
D: .

CDR3: CASKSGLGQYF
DNA: TGTGCCAGCAAATCTGGGTTAGGGCAGTACTTC
V: TRBV2
J: TRBJ2-7
size: many
length: 11
D: .

CDR3: CSAEQGADEQFF
DNA: TGCAGTGCTGAACAGGGGGCAGATGAGCAGTTCTTC
V: TRBV20-1
J: TRBJ2-1
size: .
length: 12
D: TRBD1

CDR3: CSGREGSQETQYF
DNA: TGCAGCGGGAGAGAGGGTAGCCAAGAGACCCAGTACTTC
V: TRBV29-1
J: TRBJ2-5
size: .
length: 13
D: .

CDR3: CASTLTPSPLHF
DNA: TGTGCCAGCACCCTGACCCCATCACCCCTCCACTTT
V: TRBV6-1
J: TRBJ1-6
size: .
length: 12
D: .

CDR3: CASSETRTGSHTGELFF
DNA: TGTGCCAGCAGTGAAACCCGGACAGGGTCCCACACCGGGGAGCTGTTTTTT
V: TRBV2
J: TRBJ2-2
size: few
length: 17
D: TRBD1

CDR3: CSVRVYEQFF
DNA: TGCAGCGTTAGGGTTTATGAGCAGTTCTTC
V: TRBV29-1
J: TRBJ2-1
size: once
length: 10
D: .

CDR3: CASSIGWGGTEAFF
DNA: TGTGCCAGTAGTATTGGATGGGGCGGCACTGAAGCTTTCTTT
V: TRBV19
J: TRBJ1-1
size: .
length: 14
D: .

CDR3: CASSSTETNYGYTF
DNA: TGTGCCAGCAGTTCGACTGAAACTAACTATGGCTACACCTTC
V: TRBV12-3/TRBV12-4
J: TRBJ1-2
size: few
length: 14
D: .

CDR3: CASSDRQGRNTGELFF
DNA: TGTGCCAGCAGCGACCGACAGGGCCGGAACACCGGGGAGCTGTTTTTT
V: TRBV7-2
J: TRBJ2-2
size: few
length: 16
D: TRBD1

CDR3: CASSFRQGDVQPQHF
DNA: TGTGCCAGCAGTTTTAGACAGGGGGATGTACAGCCCCAGCATTTT
V: TRBV12-3/TRBV12-4
J: TRBJ1-5
size: many
length: 15
D: TRBD1

CDR3: CASSPDRAGQPQHF
DNA: TGTGCCAGCTCACCGGACAGGGCTGGTCAGCCCCAGCATTTT
V: TRBV18
J: TRBJ1-5
size: many
length: 14
D: TRBD1

CDR3: CASRNSGGDEQFF
DNA: TGTGCCAGCCGGAATAGCGGGGGCGATGAGCAGTTCTTC
V: TRBV7-3
J: TRBJ2-1
size: .
length: 13
D: TRBD2

CDR3: CASRFDRSNTGELFF
DNA: TGTGCCAGCCGATTTGACAGGTCGAACACCGGGGAGCTGTTTTTT
V: TRBV2
J: TRBJ2-2
size: many
length: 15
D: .

CDR3: CASSYLQGNTYGYTF
DNA: TGTGCCAGCAGTTACTTGCAGGGGAACACCTATGGCTACACCTTC
V: TRBV6-6
J: TRBJ1-2
size: .
length: 15
D: .

CDR3: CASSVPGQGNYGYTF
DNA: TGTGCCAGCAGTGTACCGGGACAGGGGAACTATGGCTACACCTTC
V: TRBV5-5
J: TRBJ1-2
size: .
length: 15
D: TRBD1

CDR3: CSARDRGLHISYNEQFF
DNA: TGCAGTGCTAGGGACAGGGGGCTACACATTTCCTACAATGAGCAGTTCTTC
V: TRBV20-1
J: TRBJ2-1
size: many
length: 17
D: TRBD1

CDR3: CASSLANRGGNTIYF
DNA: TGTGCCAGCAGCTTAGCCAACAGGGGTGGAAACACCATATATTTT
V: TRBV7-9
J: TRBJ1-3
size: many
length: 15
D: TRBD1